The clone carrying this T cell receptor beta chain was recorded only once. Across about two dozen US areas, participants ranged in age from about 18 to 90 years. Assignments of participants to cohorts depended upon their own reported clinical history. The data are from a study of blood T cell repertoires in COVID-19. Across the study: Specimens from acute and convalescent COVID-19 originated in the United States, Italy and Spain.

The authors' processing: By means of reference gene primer amplification, nucleated cell counts were estimated. TCRdb's copy holds only in-frame clones and misses some; the assay was immunoSEQ multiplex PCR. The V and J calls and clone size are taken from that table; D and trimming were inferred from the DNA. The sample has some 220,000 clones; roughly 88% are singletons. The germline V and J ends were trimmed by 0 bases and 0 bases, with 6 bases remaining between them. The CDR3 runs 15 residues. Germline CDR1 MGHRA, CDR2 YSYEKL. The TCR was taken from a woman aged 40 to 50 with acute COVID-19. The sample consisted of PBMCs or T cells enriched from blood (not recorded which). V usage is TRBV4-1 and J usage is TRBJ1-5; perhaps TRBD1 as D (5 bases). The CDR3 is CASSQEQGSNQPQHF. The CDR3 region has the DNA TGCGCCAGCAGCCAAGAGCAGGGTAGCAATCAGCCCCAGCATTTT.